The following is a T cell receptor beta chain sequence with its context. What it binds is unknown. These data belong to a study of radiation and T cells in renal cell carcinoma. Study information: Nephrectomy followed 15 Gy stereotactic body radiation by 4 weeks.

Germline V lookup: CDR1 MGHRA, CDR2 YSYEKL. CDR3 length: 16 amino acids. The germline V and J ends were trimmed by 6 bases and 0 bases, with 15 bases remaining between them. Profiling relied on immunoSEQ multiplex PCR, and the TCRdb table lists in-frame clones only, not all of them. The data contain 100,000 or so clones, 75% to 90% of them singletons. Findings and limits, study-wide: In blood, top tumor clones expanded by 2 weeks, shrinking by 4.

This sample's time point: baseline pretreatment blood. As for treatment: 15 Gy SBRT to primary tumor, nephrectomy 4 weeks later. Blood was sampled at baseline, 2 weeks and 4 weeks after SBRT. The tumor was a clear cell renal cell carcinoma. The sequence was collected from a man aged 45 to 65 with renal cell carcinoma. The genes are TRBV4-1 and TRBJ2-1, with D possibly TRBD1 on 5 matching bases. Sequences were derived from blood, sampled from a patient whose treatment included radiotherapy and nephrectomy. In DNA, the CDR3 is TGCGCCAGCAGGTATAGACAGACAAGCTCCTACAATGAGCAGTTCTTC. Its protein is CASRYRQTSSYNEQFF.